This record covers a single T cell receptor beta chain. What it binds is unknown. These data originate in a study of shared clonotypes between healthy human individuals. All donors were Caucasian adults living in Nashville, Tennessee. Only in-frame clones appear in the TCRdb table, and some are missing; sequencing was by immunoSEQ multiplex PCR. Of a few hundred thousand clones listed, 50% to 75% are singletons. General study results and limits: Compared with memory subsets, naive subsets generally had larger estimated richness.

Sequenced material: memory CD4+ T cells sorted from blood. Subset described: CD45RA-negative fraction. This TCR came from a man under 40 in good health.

DNA of the CDR3: TGTGCCAGCAGTACTAGCCGAGCGAATCAAGAGACCCAGTACTTC. Encoded protein: CASSTSRANQETQYF. The chain links TRBV6-6 to TRBJ2-5, with D tentatively TRBD2 (6 bases). Germline CDR1 MNHNY, CDR2 SVGAGI (reference sequence). The CDR3 has 15 residues. Trimming removed 5 bases from V and 2 bases from J, with 15 bases in between.